The sequence of this T cell receptor beta chain was determined in a study of blood T cells in healthy people across ages. Study findings and constraints: As age increased, TCR beta diversity per million T cells fell in a roughly linear fashion.

Through a sample-barcoded 5' primer and a J-beta primer mix, a second PCR was run for roughly 6 to 12 cycles. Each cDNA molecule carried a tag from a template-switch adaptor that contained 12 random nucleotides. TCRdb reprocessed the 5' RACE reads via MiXCR and lists one record per CDR3 protein. The sample includes 1,500,000 or so distinct CDR3 sequences, 35% to 45% of them seen just once. The CDR3 totals 14 residues. Germline V gives CDR1 DFQATT, CDR2 SNEGSKA (reference sequence). The germline V and J ends were trimmed by 2 bases and 4 bases, with 14 bases remaining between them. As concerns this clonotype: Its specificity is not known.

The TCR sequence derives from a woman aged 18-30 years in good health. The chain carries TRBV20-1 and TRBJ2-5; D call uncertain. The sample consisted of blood. CDR3 nucleotides: TGCAGTGCTAGATTCGGCTCCCGAGGAGAGACCCAGTACTTC. This encodes CSARFGSRGETQYF.